The clone carrying this T cell receptor (beta chain) was counted many times. The antigen remains unidentified. The sample belongs to a study of T cell repertoires in cytomegalovirus infection. Background on the study: It was the public TCR beta signatures that indicated both CMV infection and matching HLA type. Study results and limitations: Of the TCR beta families, the public ones yielded a cumulative frequency that identified carriers of CMV plus the relevant HLA. The ex vivo response showed dominance by HLA-C-restricted CMV-specific TCR beta clonotypes.

Each CDR3 protein gets one entry after TCRdb re-called the reads with MiXCR. This table holds about 130,000 distinct CDR3 sequences, approximately 8.8% found once. The CDR3 loop spans 13 amino acids. V lost 3 bases and J lost 4, with 9 bases in between. Germline V gives CDR1 SGHTA, CDR2 FQGTGA. The sample was PBMCs. The chain links TRBV7-3 to TRBJ1-2, with D possibly being TRBD1 (5 bases). The receptor comes from a human donor in good health (CMV status not recorded). Some clones in this sample may be carry-over from other donors' samples. This CDR3 reads CASSFRDGYGYTF. Written as DNA, the CDR3 is TGTGCCAGCAGCTTCCGGGACGGCTATGGCTACACCTTC.